This TCR beta chain was documented in a study of shared clonotypes between healthy human individuals. The method was immunoSEQ multiplex PCR; TCRdb's version includes in-frame clones alone and lacks a portion of them. The table lists under 300,000 clones, 65% of them singletons. CDR1 MDHEN and CDR2 SYDVKM come from the germline V gene. This CDR3 is built from 12 residues. The V and J ends lost 10 bases and 2 bases respectively, with 11 bases between them. This clone turned up a few times. The chain carries TRBV28 and TRBJ2-5; D gene uncertain. Sequencing used memory CD4+ T cells sorted from blood. The sample's subset: CD45RA-negative fraction. This TCR was recovered from a man aged 25-40 years in good health. CDR3 sequence reads: CATRWRQETQYF. The CDR3 nucleotides read TGTGCCACCCGCTGGAGACAAGAGACCCAGTACTTC.